This T cell receptor beta chain is drawn from a study of blood T cell repertoires in COVID-19 (TCRdb year 2020). About the study as a whole: Collaborator samples came from the United States, Italy and Spain and covered acute and convalescent phases of COVID-19. A freely available public database, intended as a resource for researchers studying the immune response to SARS-CoV-2, is where the repertoires were released. The sample metadata nearly always contained a de-identified subject ID, COVID-19 status, age in years and sex. Where available, HLA class I and class II types were taken from metadata supplied by the sample provider and were not determined by assay-based typing. Samples came from the ongoing ImmuneRACE study (first 160 participants) plus 1,254 subjects from 6 global collaborators. Deeply sampled blood TCRbeta repertoires from subjects exposed to, actively infected with, or recovered from COVID-19 were included in the dataset. The prospective study material was composed of cDNA or gDNA derived from T cells, B-cell-depleted T cells, or PBMCs.

With respect to this clone: Its antigen is still unknown. There are no base qualities to consult, and no much larger clone falls within one base.

Whole blood was collected in K2EDTA tubes by collaborating institutions according to the institutions' own protocols. Collaborator samples were shipped for TCRbeta analysis as frozen whole blood, isolated PBMCs, or DNA extracted from either sample type. From its cysteine to its phenylalanine, the CDR3 spans 19 amino acids. Of the read, only the CDR3 DNA is kept; its 57 bases are in frame from base 1. Trimming takes 5 bases off V and 6 bases off J; junction bases not matched to a gene: 16. For CDR1 and CDR2, the germline V gene lists SGHTA and FQGNSA. TCRbeta CDR3 regions were amplified from genomic DNA using the immunoSEQ Assay, a bias-controlled multiplex PCR. Per the source publication's procedure: The number of nucleated cells in each sample was estimated by amplification of reference gene primers within the assay. To quantify the absolute abundance of each unique TCRbeta CDR3 rearrangement, sequence reads were collapsed and filtered. For each sample, productive Simpson clonality was calculated as the square root of Simpson's diversity index across productive rearrangements. TCRdb took this table from immuneACCESS and kept in-frame rearrangements with V and J called. Such tables lack part of the clones; where checked against another copy, unresolved V genes explain under half of the gap, and the rest is unexplained. V, J and clone size are those of that table, while D and trimming were read from the DNA. The sample contains some 22,000 clones, 88% of them found a single time. Of the sample, approximately 20% is held by the ten largest clones.

The research as a whole found: Clinical and demographic metadata were provided uncurated, with the amount varying by source and participant.

The receptor was isolated from a man in his sixties or seventies in a cohort sampled during active COVID-19. The sequenced material came from peripheral blood. The rearrangement combines TRBV7-2 with TRBJ2-6; the junction holds 10 bases that match TRBD1. In nucleotides, the sequence is TGTGCCAGCAGCCCAAGACATGGGACAGGGGCTTCGGCGGCCAACGTCCTGACTTTC. Its protein is CASSPRHGTGASAANVLTF.